This TCR beta chain was recovered during a study of shared clonotypes between healthy human individuals. Study-wide findings and caveats: Shared clonotypes: about 5% naive CD4, around 3.5% naive CD8, around 2.2% memory CD4, 0.4% to 0.45% memory CD8. Few donors limited the genetic and exposure-history diversity represented. Estimated richness values were generally larger in naive subsets than in memory subsets.

Sequencing was at deep level. Libraries were prepared by immunoSEQ multiplex PCR; TCRdb keeps only in-frame clonotypes and omits some of them. The sample includes 2 million to 2.5 million clones, about 94% of them seen just once. Comments on this clone: Its antigen is as yet unknown.

V lost 1 base and J lost 11, with 14 bases in between. The CDR3 loop spans 13 amino acids. CDR1 is MNHEY and CDR2 is SVGAGI in the germline V gene. The chain has TRBV6-5 and TRBJ1-1; weak D call: TRBD1 (5 bases). Material for sequencing was naive CD4+ T cells sorted from blood. Subset reported: CD45RA+ positively selected. The clonotype comes from a man aged 18 to 30 in good health. The CDR3 protein is CASSYYREGDAFF. In DNA form, the CDR3 reads TGTGCCAGCAGTTACTATAGGGAAGGGGATGCTTTCTTT.